The 10 T cell receptor beta chains given below trace back to one sample, sequenced in a study of T cell responses to AZD1222 COVID-19 vaccine. The data were produced by immunoSEQ multiplex PCR, yet TCRdb's version contains in-frame clones alone and is incomplete. The table has some 180,000 clones, about nine tenths seen once; the top ten hold around 1.9%. The sequenced sample was peripheral blood, obtained 28 days after the second AZD1222 dose. The receptors come from an adult who received the AZD1222 COVID-19 vaccine.

The chain combines TRBV7-8 with TRBJ1-1; D unresolved. The ends were cut back, 5 bases at V and 1 base at J, with 17 bases in the middle. The CDR3 is 16 amino acids. Germline V CDR1 and CDR2: SGHVS, FQNEAQ. The CDR3, as DNA: TGTGCCAGCAGCGGCGCATGGCCATACACGAACACTGAAGCTTTCTTT. Protein: CASSGAWPYTNTEAFF.

V gene TRBV5-5 combines with J gene TRBJ2-1; possible D gene TRBD2, 6 bases. This CDR3 has 17 residues. V lost 1 base, J lost 2 bases, and 16 bases lay in between. Germline V lookup: CDR1 SGHKS, CDR2 YYEKEE (reference sequence). CDR3 protein: CASSLSFGGTPYNEQFF. CDR3 coding DNA: TGTGCCAGCAGCTTGTCTTTCGGCGGGACTCCCTACAATGAGCAGTTCTTC.

V is TRBV18 and J is TRBJ2-3; possible D gene TRBD1, 6 bases. Per the germline V gene, CDR1 is KGHSH and CDR2 is LQKENI. CDR3 length equals 13 residues. V lost 6 bases, J lost 4 bases, and 11 bases lay in between. This CDR3 reads CASSDSLPDTQYF. CDR3 in DNA: TGTGCCAGCTCGGACAGCTTACCAGATACGCAGTATTTT.

The chain links TRBV13 to TRBJ2-1, with 10 bases identical to TRBD1. V trimming: 5 bases; J trimming: 16 bases; junction bases outside the gene matches: 5. The length of the CDR3 is 11 residues. Germline CDR1 PRHDT, CDR2 FYEKMQ (reference sequence). Here the CDR3 DNA reads TGTGCCAGCAGCGAGGACAGGGGGGGTTTCTTC. Translating it yields CASSEDRGGFF.

In DNA form, the CDR3 reads TGTGCCAGTAGTTACGGACAGGGCGGCAATCAGCCCCAGCATTTT. Its protein product is CASSYGQGGNQPQHF. This chain joins TRBV19 and TRBJ1-5; 8 bases fit TRBD1. Germline lookup yields CDR1 LNHDA and CDR2 SQIVND (reference sequence). The V segment lost 5 bases and the J segment 2 bases; nucleotides outside the gene matches: 5. The CDR3 extends over 15 amino acids.

This clone occurred once. The chain combines TRBV2 with TRBJ1-1; perhaps TRBD1 as D (5 bases). Germline values: CDR1 SNHLY, CDR2 FYNNEI. V lost 5 bases to trimming and J lost 0 bases, with 10 bases between them. The CDR3 length is 14 residues. The CDR3 DNA follows: TGTGCCAGCAGTTGGACATTCCTGAACACTGAAGCTTTCTTT. As protein: CASSWTFLNTEAFF.

This clone appeared once. The rearrangement joins TRBV28 to TRBJ2-2, with 8 bases lining up with TRBD1. The junction had 2 bases not matched to a gene; V was cut back by 3 bases and J by 2 bases. This CDR3 spans 15 amino acids. CDR1 is MDHEN, CDR2 SYDVKM, per germline. The CDR3 bases are TGTGCCAGCAGTTTGTCAGGGGGCAACACCGGGGAGCTGTTTTTT. This translates into CASSLSGGNTGELFF.

The V and J genes are TRBV11-2 and TRBJ1-1; no clear D gene. CDR1 is SGHAT, CDR2 FQNNGV, per germline. The CDR3 is made up of 12 amino acids. Between the trimmed V and J ends, which lost 10 bases and 1 base, there was a span of 10 bases. The DNA of the CDR3 is TGTGCCAACGGACGGGAGAACACTGAAGCTTTCTTT. It encodes CANGRENTEAFF. The full variable domain, its missing parts supplied by reference TRBV11-2 and TRBJ1-1, is EAGVAQSPRYKIIEKRQSVAFWCNPISGHATLYWYQQILGQGPKLLIQFQNNGVVDDSQLPKDRFSAERLKGVDSTLKIQPAKLEDSAVYLCANGRENTEAFFGQGTRLTVV.

V usage is TRBV6-2 or TRBV6-3 and J usage is TRBJ1-6, with D possibly being TRBD1 (6 bases). The CDR3 consists of 14 residues. Trimming removed 5 bases at V and 7 bases at J, with 12 bases between. Germline V gene lookup returns CDR1 MNHEY and CDR2 SVGEGT. The DNA of the CDR3 is TGTGCCAGCAGTCCGGACAGACCAAATTCACCCCTCCACTTT. Translating it yields CASSPDRPNSPLHF.

The chain links TRBV9 to TRBJ2-3, with 8 nucleotides matching TRBD2. This CDR3 has 16 amino acids. Per germline, CDR1 SGDLS and CDR2 YYNGEE. Germline trimming cut 0 bases from V and 2 bases from J; bases unmatched to any gene: 5. CDR3 amino acids: CASSVGSGGPTDTQYF. The CDR3 DNA reads TGTGCCAGCAGCGTAGGGTCGGGAGGGCCCACAGATACGCAGTATTTT.